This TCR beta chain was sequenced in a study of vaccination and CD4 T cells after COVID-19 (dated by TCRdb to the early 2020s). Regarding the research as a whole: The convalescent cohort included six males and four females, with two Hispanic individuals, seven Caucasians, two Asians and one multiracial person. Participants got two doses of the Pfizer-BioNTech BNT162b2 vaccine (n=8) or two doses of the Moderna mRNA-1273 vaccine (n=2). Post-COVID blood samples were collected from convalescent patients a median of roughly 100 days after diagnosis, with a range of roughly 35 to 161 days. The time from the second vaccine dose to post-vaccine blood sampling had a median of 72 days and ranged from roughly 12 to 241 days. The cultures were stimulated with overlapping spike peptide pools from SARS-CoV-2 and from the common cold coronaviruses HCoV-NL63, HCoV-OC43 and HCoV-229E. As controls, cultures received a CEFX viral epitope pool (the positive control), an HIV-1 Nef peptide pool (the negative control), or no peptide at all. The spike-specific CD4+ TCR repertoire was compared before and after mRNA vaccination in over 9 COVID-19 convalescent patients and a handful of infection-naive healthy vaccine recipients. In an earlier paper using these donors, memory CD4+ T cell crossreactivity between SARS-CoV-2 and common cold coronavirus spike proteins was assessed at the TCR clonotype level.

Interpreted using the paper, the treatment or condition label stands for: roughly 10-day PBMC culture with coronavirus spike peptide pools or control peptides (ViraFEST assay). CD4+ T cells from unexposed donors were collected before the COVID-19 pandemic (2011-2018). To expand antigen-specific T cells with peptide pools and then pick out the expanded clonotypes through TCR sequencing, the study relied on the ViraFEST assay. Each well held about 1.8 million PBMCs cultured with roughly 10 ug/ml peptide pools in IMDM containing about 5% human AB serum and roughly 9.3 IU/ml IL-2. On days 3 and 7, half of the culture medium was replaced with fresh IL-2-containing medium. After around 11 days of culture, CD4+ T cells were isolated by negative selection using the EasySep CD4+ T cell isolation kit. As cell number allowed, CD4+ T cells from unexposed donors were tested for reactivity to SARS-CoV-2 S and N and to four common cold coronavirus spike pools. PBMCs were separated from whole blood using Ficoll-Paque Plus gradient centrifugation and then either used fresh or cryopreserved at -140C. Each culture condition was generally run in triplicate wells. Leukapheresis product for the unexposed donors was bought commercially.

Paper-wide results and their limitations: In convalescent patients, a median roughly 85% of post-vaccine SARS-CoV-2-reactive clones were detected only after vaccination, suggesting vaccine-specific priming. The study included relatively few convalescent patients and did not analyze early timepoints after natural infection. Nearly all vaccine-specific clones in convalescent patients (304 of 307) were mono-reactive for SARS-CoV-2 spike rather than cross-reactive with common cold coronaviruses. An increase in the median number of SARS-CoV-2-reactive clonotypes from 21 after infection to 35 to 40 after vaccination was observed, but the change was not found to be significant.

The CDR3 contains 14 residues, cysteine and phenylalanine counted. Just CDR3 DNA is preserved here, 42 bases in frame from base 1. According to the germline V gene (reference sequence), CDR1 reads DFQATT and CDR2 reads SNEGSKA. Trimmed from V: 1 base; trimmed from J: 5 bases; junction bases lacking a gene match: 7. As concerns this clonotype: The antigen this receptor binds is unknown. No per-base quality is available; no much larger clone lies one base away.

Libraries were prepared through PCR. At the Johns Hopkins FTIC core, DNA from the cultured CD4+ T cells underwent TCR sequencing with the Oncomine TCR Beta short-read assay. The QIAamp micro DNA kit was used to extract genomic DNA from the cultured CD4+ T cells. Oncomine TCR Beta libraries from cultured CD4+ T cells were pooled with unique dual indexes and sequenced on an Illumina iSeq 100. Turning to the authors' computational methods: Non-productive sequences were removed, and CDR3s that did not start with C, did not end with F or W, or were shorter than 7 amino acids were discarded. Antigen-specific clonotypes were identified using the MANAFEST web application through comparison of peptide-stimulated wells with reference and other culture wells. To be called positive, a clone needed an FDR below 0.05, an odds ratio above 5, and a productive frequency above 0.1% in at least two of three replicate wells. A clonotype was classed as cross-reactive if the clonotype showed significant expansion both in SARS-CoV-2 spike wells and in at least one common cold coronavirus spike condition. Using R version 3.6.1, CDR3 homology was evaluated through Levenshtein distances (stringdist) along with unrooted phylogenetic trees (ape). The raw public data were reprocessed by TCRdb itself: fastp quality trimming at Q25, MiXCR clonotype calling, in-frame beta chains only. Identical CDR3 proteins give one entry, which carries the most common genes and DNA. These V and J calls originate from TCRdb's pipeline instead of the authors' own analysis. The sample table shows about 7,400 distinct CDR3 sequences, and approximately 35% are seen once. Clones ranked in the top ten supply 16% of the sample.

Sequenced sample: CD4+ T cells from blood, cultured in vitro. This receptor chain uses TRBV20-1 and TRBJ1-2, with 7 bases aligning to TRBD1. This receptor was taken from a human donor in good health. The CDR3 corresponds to CSARVPRGIYGYTF. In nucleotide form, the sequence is TGCAGTGCTAGAGTTCCCAGGGGGATATATGGCTACACCTTC.